This T cell receptor beta chain is from a study of blood T cell repertoires in COVID-19. TCRdb's copy holds only in-frame clones and misses some; the assay was immunoSEQ multiplex PCR. The table includes fewer than 250,000 clones, 86% detected once. V gave up 8 bases and J gave up 1 base; unmatched junction bases: 3. CDR1 is SNHLY, CDR2 FYNNEI, per germline. The CDR3 is 13 amino acids. This clone was detected a few times. The sequence was obtained from a woman aged 80 or over with COVID-19, enrolled during active disease. This sequence joins TRBV2 and TRBJ1-1; TRBD1 matches 8 bases. Sequenced material: peripheral blood. CDR3 sequence: CASGGTGNTEAFF. CDR3 DNA sequence: TGTGCCAGCGGGGGGACAGGGAACACTGAAGCTTTCTTT.